A selection of T cell receptor beta chains follows, all from one sample in a study of neurological immune-mediated disorders. Using its own MiXCR run on the 5' RACE reads, TCRdb lists one record per CDR3 protein. The repertoire holds about 55,000 distinct CDR3 sequences, with roughly 4.6% as singletons. Input material: PBMCs. Every receptor here comes from a man aged 45-65 years with multiple sclerosis. CDR3s include the opening cysteine and the closing phenylalanine or tryptophan. D genes are given only for firm matches. Rows may omit the clone size; those that give it use once, few, many or a size class.

>many|TRBJ1-5|18|TRBV20-1|-
CSARDTAREESSNQPQHF
TGCAGTGCTAGAGATACGGCCAGGGAAGAATCGAGCAATCAGCCCCAGCATTTT
>many|TRBJ1-6|14|TRBV14|-
CASSQDTYNSPLHF
TGTGCCAGCAGCCAAGACACTTATAATTCACCCCTCCACTTT
>many|TRBJ2-1|13|TRBV9|-
CASSSDNYNEQFF
TGTGCCAGCAGCTCGGACAACTACAATGAGCAGTTCTTC
>many|TRBJ2-1|15|TRBV14|TRBD1
CASSLTGGAYNEQFF
TGTGCCAGCAGCCTAACAGGGGGCGCCTACAATGAGCAGTTCTTC
>few|TRBJ1-5|14|TRBV11-2|-
CASSRGGVRQPQHF
TGTGCCAGCAGCCGAGGGGGGGTGAGGCAGCCCCAGCATTTT
>many|TRBJ2-7|17|TRBV5-5|TRBD2
CASSSLGVGLAGGEQYF
TGTGCCAGCAGCTCTTTAGGGGTTGGACTAGCGGGAGGAGAGCAGTACTTC
>many|TRBJ1-1|14|TRBV20-1|-
CSAKFGRAFTEAFF
TGCAGTGCTAAGTTCGGGAGGGCGTTCACTGAAGCTTTCTTT
>-|TRBJ2-1|15|TRBV12-3/TRBV12-4|TRBD1
CASIPTGPSYNEQFF
TGTGCCAGCATCCCGACAGGGCCGTCCTACAATGAGCAGTTCTTC
>many|TRBJ1-2|18|TRBV4-1|TRBD1
CASSQEGDRGNLNYGYTF
TGCGCCAGCAGCCAAGAGGGGGACAGGGGGAACCTGAACTATGGCTACACCTTC
>-|TRBJ2-5|15|TRBV5-1|-
CASSLLQGRGETQYF
TGCGCCAGCAGCTTGTTGCAGGGGCGAGGGGAGACCCAGTACTTC
>many|TRBJ2-3|14|TRBV10-3|-
CAISGVKGTDTQYF
TGTGCCATCAGTGGCGTCAAGGGCACAGATACGCAGTATTTT
>many|TRBJ2-1|14|TRBV29-1|-
CSVDAGAFHNEQFF
TGCAGCGTTGATGCGGGGGCGTTCCACAATGAGCAGTTCTTC
>many|TRBJ1-5|21|TRBV28|TRBD1
CASSQTPGQGVLSYSNQPQNF
TGTGCCAGCAGTCAAACGCCGGGACAGGGGGTCCTTTCTTATAGCAATCAGCCCCAGAATTTT
>many|TRBJ2-7|14|TRBV15|-
CATSSTGQTYEQYF
TGTGCCACCAGCAGTACAGGGCAAACCTACGAGCAGTACTTC
>-|TRBJ1-5|15|TRBV20-1|TRBD1
CSARRTGVGNQPQNF
TGCAGTGCAAGGAGAACAGGGGTTGGAAATCAGCCCCAGAATTTT
>-|TRBJ2-7|16|TRBV6-5|TRBD2
CASSYSASGGNYEQYF
TGTGCCAGCAGTTACTCGGCTAGCGGGGGGAACTACGAGCAGTACTTC
>many|TRBJ2-2|17|TRBV5-1|TRBD2
CASSGTGTRKVSGELFF
TGCGCCAGCAGCGGTACCGGGACTAGAAAGGTGTCCGGGGAGCTGTTTTTT
>many|TRBJ2-5|15|TRBV12-3/TRBV12-4|TRBD1
CASSLRDRGRETQYF
TGTGCCAGCAGTTTGCGGGACAGGGGGAGAGAGACCCAGTACTTC
>-|TRBJ1-6|13|TRBV20-1|TRBD1
CSAHRGINSPLNF
TGCAGTGCCCACAGGGGGATTAATTCACCCCTCAACTTT
>few|TRBJ2-3|13|TRBV5-1|-
CASSLVLGQTQYF
TGCGCCAGCAGCTTGGTTTTAGGTCAAACGCAGTATTTT
>few|TRBJ1-5|13|TRBV5-1|-
CASSERGDQPQHF
TGCGCCAGCAGCGAAAGGGGGGACCAGCCCCAGCATTTT
>-|TRBJ2-1|14|TRBV7-2|TRBD1
CASSLDWTGLEQFF
TGTGCCAGCAGCTTAGACTGGACAGGGTTAGAGCAGTTCTTC
>few|TRBJ2-3|13|TRBV6-5|-
CASSPLNTKTQYF
TGTGCCAGCAGTCCGCTAAACACTAAAACGCAGTATTTT
>many|TRBJ1-5|15|TRBV5-6|-
CASSSRDLPWAPQNF
TGTGCCAGCAGCTCGAGGGACCTCCCGTGGGCGCCCCAGAATTTT
>many|TRBJ1-1|16|TRBV6-5|-
CASSTPGTAGGTEAFF
TGTGCCAGCAGTACTCCCGGGACCGCCGGCGGCACTGAAGCTTTCTTT
>many|TRBJ1-2|13|TRBV2|TRBD1
CASRATGDYGYTF
TGTGCCAGCAGAGCGACAGGGGACTATGGCTACACCTTC
>many|TRBJ2-7|15|TRBV4-1|-
CASSQDLSGSYEQYF
TGCGCCAGCAGCCAAGATCTGTCGGGGAGCTACGAGCAGTACTTC
>many|TRBJ2-1|17|TRBV28|TRBD2
CASRLPFGGGTNNEQFF
TGTGCCAGCAGACTACCCTTTGGCGGGGGAACTAACAATGAGCAGTTCTTC
>few|TRBJ2-7|14|TRBV5-6|-
CASSLWGQGYEQYF
TGTGCCAGCAGCTTGTGGGGACAAGGCTACGAGCAGTACTTC
>many|TRBJ2-1|16|TRBV15|-
CATSSARGPGDNEQFF
TGTGCCACCAGCAGCGCCAGGGGCCCAGGCGACAATGAGCAGTTCTTC
>few|TRBJ2-1|16|TRBV6-5|TRBD2
CASSKITSGVYNEQFF
TGTGCCAGCAGTAAGATCACTAGCGGGGTATACAATGAGCAGTTCTTC
>many|TRBJ2-7|12|TRBV5-1|-
CASRSTVYEQYF
TGCGCCAGCAGGTCTACAGTCTACGAGCAGTACTTC
>many|TRBJ2-3|15|TRBV20-1|-
CSASGAQGGTDTQYF
TGCAGTGCTAGCGGGGCCCAGGGGGGGACAGATACGCAGTATTTT
>-|TRBJ1-1|12|TRBV20-1|TRBD1
CSAHRGRTEAFF
TGCAGTGCTCACAGGGGTCGAACTGAAGCTTTCTTT
>once|TRBJ2-3|15|TRBV21-1|-
CASSMERSGADTQYF
TGTGCCAGCAGCATGGAGCGGAGTGGTGCAGATACGCAGTATTTT
>-|TRBJ1-5|15|TRBV7-2|TRBD1
CASSRQGLSNQPQNF
TGTGCCAGCAGCCGACAGGGCCTGAGCAATCAGCCCCAGAATTTT